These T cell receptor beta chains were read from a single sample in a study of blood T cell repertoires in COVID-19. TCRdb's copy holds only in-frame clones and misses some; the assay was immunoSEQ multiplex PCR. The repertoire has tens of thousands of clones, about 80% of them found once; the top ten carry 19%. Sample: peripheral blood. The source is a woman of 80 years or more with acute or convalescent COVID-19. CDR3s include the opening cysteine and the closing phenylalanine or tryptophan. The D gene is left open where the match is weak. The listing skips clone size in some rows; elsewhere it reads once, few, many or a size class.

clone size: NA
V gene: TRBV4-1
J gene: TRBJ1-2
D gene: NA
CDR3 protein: CASSHRSYGYTF
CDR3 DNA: TGCGCCAGCAGCCATCGTTCCTATGGCTACACCTTC

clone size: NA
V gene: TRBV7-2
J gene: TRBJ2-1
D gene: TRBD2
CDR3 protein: CASSLVGRAGGSNEQFF
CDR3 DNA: TGTGCCAGCAGCTTAGTGGGTCGGGCGGGAGGAAGCAATGAGCAGTTCTTC

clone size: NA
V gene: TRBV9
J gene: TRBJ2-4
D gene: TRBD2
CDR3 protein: CASSVTGLAGGNIQYF
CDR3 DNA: TGTGCCAGCAGCGTAACGGGACTAGCGGGGGGAAACATTCAGTACTTC

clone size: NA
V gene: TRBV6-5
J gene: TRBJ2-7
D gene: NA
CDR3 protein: CASKDWTYEQYF
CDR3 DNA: TGTGCCAGCAAGGACTGGACCTACGAGCAGTACTTC

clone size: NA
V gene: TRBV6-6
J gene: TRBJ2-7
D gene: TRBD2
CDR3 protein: CASSSGTSGGYEQYF
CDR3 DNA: TGTGCCAGCAGTTCCGGGACTAGCGGGGGGTACGAGCAGTACTTC

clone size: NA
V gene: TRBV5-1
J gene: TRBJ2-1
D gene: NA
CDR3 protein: CASSGRQDLDEQFF
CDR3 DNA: TGCGCCAGCAGCGGCCGACAGGACCTGGATGAGCAGTTCTTC

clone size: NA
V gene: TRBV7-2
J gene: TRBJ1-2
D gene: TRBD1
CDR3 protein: CASSSRQGTGYGYTF
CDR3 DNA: TGTGCCAGCAGCTCAAGACAGGGCACGGGCTATGGCTACACCTTC

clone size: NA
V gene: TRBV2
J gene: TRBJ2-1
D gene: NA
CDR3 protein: CASSVEYYNEQFF
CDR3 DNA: TGTGCCAGCAGTGTCGAGTACTACAATGAGCAGTTCTTC

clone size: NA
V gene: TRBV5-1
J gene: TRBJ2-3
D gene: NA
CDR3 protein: CASSPRGGADTQYF
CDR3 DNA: TGCGCCAGCAGCCCGAGGGGGGGAGCAGATACGCAGTATTTT

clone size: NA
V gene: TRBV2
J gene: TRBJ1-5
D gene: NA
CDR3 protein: CASIGEQNQPQHF
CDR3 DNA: TGTGCCAGCATCGGGGAGCAGAATCAGCCCCAGCATTTT

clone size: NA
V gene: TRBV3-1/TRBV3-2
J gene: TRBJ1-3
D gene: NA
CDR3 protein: CASSQHRASGNTIYF
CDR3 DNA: TGTGCCAGCAGCCAGCACAGGGCCTCTGGAAACACCATATATTTT

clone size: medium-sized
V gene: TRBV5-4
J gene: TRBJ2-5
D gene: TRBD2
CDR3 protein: CASSLVLAGQETQYF
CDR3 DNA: TGTGCCAGCAGCTTGGTACTAGCGGGTCAAGAGACCCAGTACTTC

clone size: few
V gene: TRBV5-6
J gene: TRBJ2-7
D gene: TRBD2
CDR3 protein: CASSQWRLAGGYEQYF
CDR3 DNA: TGTGCCAGCAGCCAGTGGAGACTAGCGGGGGGTTACGAGCAGTACTTC

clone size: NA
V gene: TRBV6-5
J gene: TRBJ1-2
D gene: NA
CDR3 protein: CASSYDRANYGYTF
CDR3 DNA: TGTGCCAGCAGTTACGACAGAGCTAACTATGGCTACACCTTC

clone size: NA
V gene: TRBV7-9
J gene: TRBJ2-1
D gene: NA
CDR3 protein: CASSPVVFGRRVKQFF
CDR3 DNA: TGTGCCAGCAGCCCAGTGGTTTTCGGACGGCGGGTAAAGCAGTTCTTC

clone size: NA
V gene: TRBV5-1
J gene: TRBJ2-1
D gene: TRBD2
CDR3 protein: CASSLVGLGAEQFF
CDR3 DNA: TGCGCCAGCAGCTTGGTTGGACTAGGAGCTGAGCAGTTCTTC

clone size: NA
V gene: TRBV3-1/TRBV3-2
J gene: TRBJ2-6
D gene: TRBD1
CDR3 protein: CATGQTGGTSGANVLTF
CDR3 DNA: TGTGCCACAGGACAGACAGGGGGGACCTCTGGGGCCAACGTCCTGACTTTC

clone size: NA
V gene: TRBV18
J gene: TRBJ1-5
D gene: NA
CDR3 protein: CASSPDNRRNQPQHF
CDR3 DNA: TGTGCCAGCTCACCCGACAACAGGCGCAATCAGCCCCAGCATTTT

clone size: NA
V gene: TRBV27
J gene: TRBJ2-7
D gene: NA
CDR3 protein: CASRLGARDSPLAKQYF
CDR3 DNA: TGTGCCAGCAGGCTAGGGGCCCGGGACTCCCCTTTAGCAAAGCAGTACTTC

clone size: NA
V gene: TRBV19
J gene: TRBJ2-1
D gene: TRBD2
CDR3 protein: CASSITSGSRNEQFF
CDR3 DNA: TGTGCCAGTAGTATAACTAGCGGGAGTCGAAATGAGCAGTTCTTC

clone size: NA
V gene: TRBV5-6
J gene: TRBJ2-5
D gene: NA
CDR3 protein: CASSSYRTQYF
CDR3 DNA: TGTGCCAGCAGCTCTTACAGGACCCAGTACTTC

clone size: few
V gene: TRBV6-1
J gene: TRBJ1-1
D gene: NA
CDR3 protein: CASSDAPGRGWMNTEAFF
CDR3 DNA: TGTGCCAGCAGTGACGCCCCTGGAAGGGGGTGGATGAACACTGAAGCTTTCTTT

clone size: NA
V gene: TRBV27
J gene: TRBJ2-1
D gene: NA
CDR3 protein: CASSFQGLYNEQFF
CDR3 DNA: TGTGCCAGCAGTTTCCAGGGGCTCTACAATGAGCAGTTCTTC

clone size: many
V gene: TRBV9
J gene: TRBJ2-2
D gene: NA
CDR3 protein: CASSVGHRNTGELFF
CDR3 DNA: TGTGCCAGCAGCGTAGGACACAGGAACACCGGGGAGCTGTTTTTT

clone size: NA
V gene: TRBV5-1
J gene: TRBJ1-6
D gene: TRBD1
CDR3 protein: CASSYTDRGNSPLHF
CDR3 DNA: TGCGCCAGCAGCTACACGGACAGGGGAAATTCACCCCTCCACTTT

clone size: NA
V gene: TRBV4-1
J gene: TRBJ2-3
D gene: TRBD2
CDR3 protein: CASSQDGTSGATDTQYF
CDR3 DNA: TGCGCCAGCAGCCAAGACGGAACTAGCGGGGCCACAGATACGCAGTATTTT

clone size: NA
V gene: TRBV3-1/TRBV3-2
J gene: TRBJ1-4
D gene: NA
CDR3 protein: CASSRRQRMANEKLFF
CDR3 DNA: TGTGCCAGCAGCCGCAGACAGAGGATGGCTAATGAAAAACTGTTTTTT

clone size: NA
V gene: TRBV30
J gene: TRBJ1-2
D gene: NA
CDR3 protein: CAWLRIDRDYGYTF
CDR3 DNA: TGTGCCTGGCTAAGGATTGACAGAGATTATGGCTACACCTTC

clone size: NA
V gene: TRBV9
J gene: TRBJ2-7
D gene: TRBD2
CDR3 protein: CASSEGLAEVEQYF
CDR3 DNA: TGTGCCAGCAGCGAAGGACTAGCGGAAGTCGAGCAGTACTTC

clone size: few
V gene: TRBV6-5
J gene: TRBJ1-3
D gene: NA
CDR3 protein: CASRVAGGNTIYF
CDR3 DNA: TGTGCCAGCAGGGTCGCAGGTGGAAACACCATATATTTT

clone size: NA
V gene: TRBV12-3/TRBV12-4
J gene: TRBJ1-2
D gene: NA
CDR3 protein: CASSLIGVAGYTF
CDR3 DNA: TGTGCCAGCAGTTTAATAGGGGTGGCTGGCTACACCTTC